Listed below are T cell receptor beta chains from one sample, sequenced in a study of T-cell reconstitution after alpha-beta-depleted transplantation in children. TCRdb ran MiXCR on the PCR reads and lists one entry per CDR3 protein. Here the sample spans approximately 980,000 distinct CDR3 sequences, roughly 29% being singletons. The material was PBMCs, mostly from graft donor cells, obtained 360 days after TCRalphabeta/CD19-depleted stem cell transplant. These receptors originate from a boy younger than two who had a stem cell transplant for SCID, so the T cells may come from the graft donor. The CDR3 runs from the conserved cysteine through the conserved F or W. D genes are given only for firm matches. Expanded clones are given a class, and other clones once, few, many or no size at all.

d_call: NA
v_call: TRBV7-3
j_call: TRBJ1-1
clone_size: few
cdr3_nt: TGTGCCAGCAGCTTAACGGGAGGGTTCGGAACCGAAGCTTTCTTT
cdr3_aa: CASSLTGGFGTEAFF

d_call: NA
v_call: TRBV19
j_call: TRBJ2-3
clone_size: NA
cdr3_nt: TGTGCCAGTAGTATCTCACATTCTACAGATACGCAGTATTTT
cdr3_aa: CASSISHSTDTQYF

d_call: TRBD1
v_call: TRBV13
j_call: TRBJ1-2
clone_size: NA
cdr3_nt: TGTGCCAGCAGCTTAGTAGGGCAGGGGGTTTATGGCTACACCTTC
cdr3_aa: CASSLVGQGVYGYTF

d_call: NA
v_call: TRBV7-3
j_call: TRBJ2-3
clone_size: few
cdr3_nt: TGTGCCAGCAGCCTTCCTCCGGGGGATACGCAGTATTTT
cdr3_aa: CASSLPPGDTQYF

d_call: TRBD2
v_call: TRBV4-3
j_call: TRBJ2-1
clone_size: NA
cdr3_nt: TGCGCCAGCAGCCAACCAGGACTAGCGGGGGGGTACCACAATGAGCAGTTCTTC
cdr3_aa: CASSQPGLAGGYHNEQFF

d_call: NA
v_call: TRBV20-1
j_call: TRBJ1-6
clone_size: few
cdr3_nt: TGCAGTGCTCACCGACCCCTCAGCTCCTATAATTCACCCCTCCACTTT
cdr3_aa: CSAHRPLSSYNSPLHF

d_call: NA
v_call: TRBV3-1
j_call: TRBJ1-1
clone_size: many
cdr3_nt: TGTGCCAGCAGCCAGGGACGTACAGAAGCTTTCTTT
cdr3_aa: CASSQGRTEAFF

d_call: TRBD2
v_call: TRBV4-1
j_call: TRBJ2-3
clone_size: NA
cdr3_nt: TGCGCCAGCAGCCAACCGCTAGCGGGGGGCACAGATACGCAGTATTTT
cdr3_aa: CASSQPLAGGTDTQYF

d_call: TRBD1
v_call: TRBV12-3/TRBV12-4
j_call: TRBJ2-1
clone_size: NA
cdr3_nt: TGTGCCAGCAGAAGAAACAGGGGCGTGGACAATGAGCAGTTCTTC
cdr3_aa: CASRRNRGVDNEQFF

d_call: NA
v_call: TRBV7-4
j_call: TRBJ2-3
clone_size: few
cdr3_nt: TGTGCCACCCCACGCACCTATAACACAGATACGCAGTATTTT
cdr3_aa: CATPRTYNTDTQYF

d_call: NA
v_call: TRBV6-1
j_call: TRBJ1-5
clone_size: few
cdr3_nt: TGTGCCAGCAGCCGGGGGACGGATTCTAATCAGCCCCAGCATTTT
cdr3_aa: CASSRGTDSNQPQHF

d_call: TRBD1
v_call: TRBV19
j_call: TRBJ1-1
clone_size: NA
cdr3_nt: TGTGCCAGTAGTATAGCCCGGACGACAGGGGCCGGACGGGGCACTGAAGCTTTCTTT
cdr3_aa: CASSIARTTGAGRGTEAFF

d_call: TRBD2
v_call: TRBV12-3/TRBV12-4
j_call: TRBJ2-3
clone_size: NA
cdr3_nt: TGTGCCAGCAGTATTTCCGGGATCCCGGGGGGAACAGATACGCAGTATTTT
cdr3_aa: CASSISGIPGGTDTQYF

d_call: NA
v_call: TRBV15
j_call: TRBJ2-3
clone_size: NA
cdr3_nt: TGTGCCACCACCGAAATGGATACGCAGTATTTT
cdr3_aa: CATTEMDTQYF

d_call: TRBD1
v_call: TRBV5-4
j_call: TRBJ2-5
clone_size: NA
cdr3_nt: TGTGCCAGCAGCTCACAGGGGTACCAAGAGACCCAGTACTTC
cdr3_aa: CASSSQGYQETQYF

d_call: NA
v_call: TRBV29-1
j_call: TRBJ1-4
clone_size: NA
cdr3_nt: TGCAGCGTTGAAGGGGTGGGGGAAAAACTGTTTTTT
cdr3_aa: CSVEGVGEKLFF

d_call: TRBD1
v_call: TRBV20-1
j_call: TRBJ2-3
clone_size: NA
cdr3_nt: TGCAGTGCTAGAGATCCAGTTTCAGGGGGCGATTCAAATACGCAGTATTTT
cdr3_aa: CSARDPVSGGDSNTQYF

d_call: NA
v_call: TRBV10-2
j_call: TRBJ2-3
clone_size: NA
cdr3_nt: TGCGCCAGCACGGGGGCTAACACAGATACGCAGTATTTT
cdr3_aa: CASTGANTDTQYF

d_call: NA
v_call: TRBV15
j_call: TRBJ1-1
clone_size: few
cdr3_nt: TGTGCCACCAGCAGAGGAGAAAAAACAGCCTTGAACACTGAAGCTTTCTTT
cdr3_aa: CATSRGEKTALNTEAFF

d_call: NA
v_call: TRBV10-3
j_call: TRBJ1-3
clone_size: NA
cdr3_nt: TGTGCCATCAGTGCACAGGTCGCCTCTGGAAACACCATATATTTT
cdr3_aa: CAISAQVASGNTIYF

d_call: TRBD2
v_call: TRBV9
j_call: TRBJ2-5
clone_size: NA
cdr3_nt: TGTGCCAGCAGCCCAGGACTAGCGGGCCCCACGGGGACCCAGTACTTC
cdr3_aa: CASSPGLAGPTGTQYF

d_call: NA
v_call: TRBV3-1
j_call: TRBJ1-6
clone_size: few
cdr3_nt: TGTGCCAGCAGCCAAGAAGGCAGGGACTGGAGCTCCTATAATTCACCCCTCCACTTT
cdr3_aa: CASSQEGRDWSSYNSPLHF

d_call: NA
v_call: TRBV20-1
j_call: TRBJ2-7
clone_size: NA
cdr3_nt: TGCAGTGCTAGGGGGACCACCACCTACGAGCAGTACTTC
cdr3_aa: CSARGTTTYEQYF

d_call: NA
v_call: TRBV12-3/TRBV12-4
j_call: TRBJ1-3
clone_size: many
cdr3_nt: TGTGCCAGCAGCCGAGTAAACACCATATATTTT
cdr3_aa: CASSRVNTIYF

d_call: NA
v_call: TRBV12-3/TRBV12-4
j_call: TRBJ1-2
clone_size: NA
cdr3_nt: TGTGCCAGCAGTTTTGGGGCTGGCTACACCTTC
cdr3_aa: CASSFGAGYTF

d_call: NA
v_call: TRBV5-5
j_call: TRBJ2-5
clone_size: NA
cdr3_nt: TGTGCCAGCAGCTTTCCCCCAAATAGAGAGACCCAGTACTTC
cdr3_aa: CASSFPPNRETQYF

d_call: TRBD2
v_call: TRBV5-1
j_call: TRBJ2-1
clone_size: NA
cdr3_nt: TGCGCCAGCAGCTCCCCGGGACTAGCGGGGGGGAGCGAGCAGTTCTTC
cdr3_aa: CASSSPGLAGGSEQFF

d_call: NA
v_call: TRBV12-3/TRBV12-4
j_call: TRBJ2-3
clone_size: NA
cdr3_nt: TGTGCCAGCAGGTTTAGGGGGGCCGGCACAGATACGCAGTATTTT
cdr3_aa: CASRFRGAGTDTQYF

d_call: NA
v_call: TRBV29-1
j_call: TRBJ2-1
clone_size: NA
cdr3_nt: TGCAGCGTTGATCAGGACAATGAGCAGTTCTTC
cdr3_aa: CSVDQDNEQFF

d_call: NA
v_call: TRBV12-3/TRBV12-4
j_call: TRBJ2-7
clone_size: NA
cdr3_nt: TGTGCCAGCAGTTTTGGAACCCGATACGAGCAGTACTTC
cdr3_aa: CASSFGTRYEQYF

d_call: NA
v_call: TRBV5-5
j_call: TRBJ2-1
clone_size: NA
cdr3_nt: TGTGCCAGCAGCTTCACAGTCCCCTACAATGAGCAGTTCTTC
cdr3_aa: CASSFTVPYNEQFF

d_call: TRBD1
v_call: TRBV4-1
j_call: TRBJ1-3
clone_size: few
cdr3_nt: TGCGCCAGCAGCCAGGGACAGCCGCTCTCTGGAAACACCATATATTTT
cdr3_aa: CASSQGQPLSGNTIYF

d_call: NA
v_call: TRBV5-1
j_call: TRBJ1-1
clone_size: many
cdr3_nt: TGCGCCAGCAGCTTGGCCCCTGATACTGAAGCTTTCTTT
cdr3_aa: CASSLAPDTEAFF

d_call: NA
v_call: TRBV11-2
j_call: TRBJ2-7
clone_size: few
cdr3_nt: TGTGCCAGCAGCTTACTTTGGACCTACGAGCAGTACTTC
cdr3_aa: CASSLLWTYEQYF

d_call: NA
v_call: TRBV6-1
j_call: TRBJ1-1
clone_size: few
cdr3_nt: TGTGCCAGCAGACAAACGGGCACCCTTAGTGCTTTCTTT
cdr3_aa: CASRQTGTLSAFF

d_call: NA
v_call: TRBV20-1
j_call: TRBJ2-3
clone_size: NA
cdr3_nt: TGCAGTGCTCCCCGACGGGCAGGGGAAGCAGATACGCAGTATTTT
cdr3_aa: CSAPRRAGEADTQYF

d_call: TRBD2
v_call: TRBV12-3/TRBV12-4
j_call: TRBJ2-2
clone_size: NA
cdr3_nt: TGTGCCTCCGGCCGCGGGGAGGGGTTCGGCGGGGAGCTGTTTTTT
cdr3_aa: CASGRGEGFGGELFF

d_call: NA
v_call: TRBV20-1
j_call: TRBJ2-7
clone_size: NA
cdr3_nt: TGCAGTGCCCCTCCTGGGGCAGGGGTGGGATACGAGCAGTACTTC
cdr3_aa: CSAPPGAGVGYEQYF

d_call: NA
v_call: TRBV4-1
j_call: TRBJ1-2
clone_size: NA
cdr3_nt: TGCGCCAGCAGCGAAGAAGAACAGGCCGACCTTTATGGCTACACCTTC
cdr3_aa: CASSEEEQADLYGYTF

d_call: NA
v_call: TRBV12-3/TRBV12-4
j_call: TRBJ2-5
clone_size: few
cdr3_nt: TGTGCCAGCAGTCGGACGGCGGGGGAGACCCAGTACTTC
cdr3_aa: CASSRTAGETQYF

d_call: TRBD2
v_call: TRBV14
j_call: TRBJ2-7
clone_size: NA
cdr3_nt: TGTGCCAGCAGCCAAGAAACGACTAGCGGGGCCTACGAGCAGTACTTC
cdr3_aa: CASSQETTSGAYEQYF

d_call: TRBD1
v_call: TRBV12-3/TRBV12-4
j_call: TRBJ2-5
clone_size: few
cdr3_nt: TGTGCCAGCAGTGCCCGACAGGGGAAAGCAGAGACCCAGTACTTC
cdr3_aa: CASSARQGKAETQYF